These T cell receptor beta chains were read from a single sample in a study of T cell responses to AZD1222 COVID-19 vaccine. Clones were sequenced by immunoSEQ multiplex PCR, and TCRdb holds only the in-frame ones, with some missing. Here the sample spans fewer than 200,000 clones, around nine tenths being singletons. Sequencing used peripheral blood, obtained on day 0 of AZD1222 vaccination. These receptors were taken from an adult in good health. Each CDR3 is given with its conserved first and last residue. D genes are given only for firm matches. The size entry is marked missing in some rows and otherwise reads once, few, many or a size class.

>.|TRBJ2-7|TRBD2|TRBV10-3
TGTGCCATCAGTGAGACTAGCGGGAGCGGCGAGCAGTACTTC
CAISETSGSGEQYF
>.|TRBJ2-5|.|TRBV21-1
TGTGCCAGCAGATTCGAGGCGTGGACGAACCAAGAGACCCAGTACTTC
CASRFEAWTNQETQYF
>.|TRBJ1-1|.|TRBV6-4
TGTGCCAGCAGTGAGGGAATGGGCACTGAAGCTTTCTTT
CASSEGMGTEAFF
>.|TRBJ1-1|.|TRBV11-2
TGTGCCAGCAGCTTAGCTATTTACGCTGAAGCTTTCTTT
CASSLAIYAEAFF
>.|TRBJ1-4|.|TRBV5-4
TGTGCCAGCAGCTTGGAGGGGCCGAATGAAAAACTGTTTTTT
CASSLEGPNEKLFF
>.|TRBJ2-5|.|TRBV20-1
TGCAGTGGGAGGGGGGAGACCCAGTACTTC
CSGRGETQYF
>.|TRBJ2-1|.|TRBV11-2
TGTGCCAGCAGCCAAGCGGGTCAGGGACACAATGAGCAGTTCTTC
CASSQAGQGHNEQFF
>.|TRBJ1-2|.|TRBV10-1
TGCGCCAGCAGTGGGGCAGGCGGAGGCTACACCTTC
CASSGAGGGYTF
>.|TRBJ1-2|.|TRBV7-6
TGTGCCAGCAGCTCAGGGGACGGCTATGGCTACACCTTC
CASSSGDGYGYTF
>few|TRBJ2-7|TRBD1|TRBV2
TGTGCCAGCAGTAAAGGGGGCGCCTACGAGCAGTACTTC
CASSKGGAYEQYF
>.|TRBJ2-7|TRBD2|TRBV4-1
TGCGCCAGCAGCCTCGGGGGGGTATCCCCCGAGCAGTACTTC
CASSLGGVSPEQYF
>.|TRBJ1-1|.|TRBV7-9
TGTGCCAGCAGCTCTGAGGCGAGGGTGAAGAGGACTGAAGCTTTCTTT
CASSSEARVKRTEAFF
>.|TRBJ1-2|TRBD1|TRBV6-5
TGTGCCAGCACCTCCTCCACAGGGGATGGAGGCTACACCTTC
CASTSSTGDGGYTF
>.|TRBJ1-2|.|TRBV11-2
TGTGCCAGCAGCTTAGAATCCAGCGACTATGGCTACACCTTC
CASSLESSDYGYTF
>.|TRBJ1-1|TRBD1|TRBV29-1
TGCAGCGTCGCCTGGGACAGACTGAACACTGAAGCTTTCTTT
CSVAWDRLNTEAFF
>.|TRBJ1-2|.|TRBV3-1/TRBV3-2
TGTGCCAGCAGGCCCGGTGGAGGGAACTATGGCTACACCTTC
CASRPGGGNYGYTF
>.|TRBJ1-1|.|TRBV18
TGTGCCAGCTCACTTCTTGGGGGGGACGGGGCTGAAGCTTTCTTT
CASSLLGGDGAEAFF
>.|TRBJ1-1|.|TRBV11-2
TGTGCCAGCAGCTTAGATCCAGGGGTGAGGGCTGAAGCTTTCTTT
CASSLDPGVRAEAFF
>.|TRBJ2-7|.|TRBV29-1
TGCAGCGTTCTACGGGACGGCTCCTACGAGCAGTACTTC
CSVLRDGSYEQYF
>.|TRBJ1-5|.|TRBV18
TGTGCCAGCTCATCAGTTGGGCAGCCCCAGCATTTT
CASSSVGQPQHF
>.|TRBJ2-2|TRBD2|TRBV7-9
TGTGCCAGCAGCCCTCTTGGGGGAGGGCCCTCCGGGGAGCTGTTTTTT
CASSPLGGGPSGELFF
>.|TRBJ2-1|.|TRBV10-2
TGCGCCAGCAGTGAGTCCATTCTAGCCAATGAGCAGTTCTTC
CASSESILANEQFF
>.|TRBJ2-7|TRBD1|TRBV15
TGTGCCACCAGCCCCCTCGGGACAGGGGCCAACGAGCAGTACTTC
CATSPLGTGANEQYF
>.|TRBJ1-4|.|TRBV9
TGTGCCAGCAGCGTCTCCTTGGGGGGTGAAAAACTGTTTTTT
CASSVSLGGEKLFF
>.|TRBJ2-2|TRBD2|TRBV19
TGTGCCAGTAGTATAGAAAGCGGGAGGGCCTTTGTCACCGGGGAGCTGTTTTTT
CASSIESGRAFVTGELFF
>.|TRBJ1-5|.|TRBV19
TGTGCCATTCAGGGAGGGGGCAATCAGCCCCAGCATTTT
CAIQGGGNQPQHF
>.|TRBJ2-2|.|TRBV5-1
TGCGCCAGCAGCCTGGGGTCCAGGGTGACCGGGGAGCTGTTTTTT
CASSLGSRVTGELFF
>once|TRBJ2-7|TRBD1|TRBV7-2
TGTGCCAGCGTTGACAGGGGAGGTTCCTACGAGCAGTACTTC
CASVDRGGSYEQYF
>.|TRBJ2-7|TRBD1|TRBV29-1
TGCAGCGTTCGGACAGGCACCTACGAGCAGTACTTC
CSVRTGTYEQYF
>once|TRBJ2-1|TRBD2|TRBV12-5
TGTGCTAGTGTTCTCGTGGGTAGCGGGGCTTATAATGAGCAGTTCTTC
CASVLVGSGAYNEQFF
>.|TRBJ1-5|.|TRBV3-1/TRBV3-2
TGTGCCAGCAGCCAAGATCGGCCGGGGATTCCACAGCCCCAGCATTTT
CASSQDRPGIPQPQHF
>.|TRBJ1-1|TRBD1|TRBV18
TGTGCCAGCTCACCTTCGGACAGGGGGTTTGTCGAGAGCACTGAAGCTTTCTTT
CASSPSDRGFVESTEAFF
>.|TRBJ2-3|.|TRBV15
TGTGCCACCAGCAGGACTAGACAGGGCCCACACACAGATACGCAGTATTTT
CATSRTRQGPHTDTQYF
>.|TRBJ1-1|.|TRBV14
TGTGCCAGCAGCCAATTTCAGGGAGGGAACACTGAAGCTTTCTTT
CASSQFQGGNTEAFF
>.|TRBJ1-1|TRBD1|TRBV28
TGTGCCAGCAGCCCCACAGGGGGAGAGACTGAAGCTTTCTTT
CASSPTGGETEAFF
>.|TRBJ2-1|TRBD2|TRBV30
TGTGCCTGGTTCACGGCGGGAGGGAAGTACAATGAGCAGTTCTTC
CAWFTAGGKYNEQFF
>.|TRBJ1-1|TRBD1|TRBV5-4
TGTGCCAGCAGCTGGAGGACAGGGGCCGCCCAGGGCGGGGGTAGCACTGAAGCTTTCTTT
CASSWRTGAAQGGGSTEAFF
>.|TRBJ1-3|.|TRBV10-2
TGCGCCAGCAGCGCCCCAGGGTCTGGAAACACCATATATTTT
CASSAPGSGNTIYF
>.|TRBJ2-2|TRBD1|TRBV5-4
TGTGCCAGCAGCTCCCGACAGGGATCCACCGGGGAGCTGTTTTTT
CASSSRQGSTGELFF
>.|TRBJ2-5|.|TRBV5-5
TGTGCCAGCAGCTTGTCAACAGCGGGAGAGACCCAGTACTTC
CASSLSTAGETQYF
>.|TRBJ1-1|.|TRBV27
TGTGCCAGCAGTTTAGGCTGGGGGACGAACACTGAAGCTTTCTTT
CASSLGWGTNTEAFF
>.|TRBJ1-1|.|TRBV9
TGTGCCAGCAGTAGAAGTGGGGACACTGAAGCTTTCTTT
CASSRSGDTEAFF
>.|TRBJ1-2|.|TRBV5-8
TGTGCCAGCAGCTTGTATGACAGAGCGACCTATGGCTACACCTTC
CASSLYDRATYGYTF
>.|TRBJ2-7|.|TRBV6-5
TGTGCCAGCAGTTTCCAGGGAGGAGTGTACGAGCAGTACTTC
CASSFQGGVYEQYF
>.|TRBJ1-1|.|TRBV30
TGTGCCGGATCCGAGGATGCTGAAGCTTTCTTT
CAGSEDAEAFF
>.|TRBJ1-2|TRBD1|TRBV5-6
TGTGCCAGCAGCTTGGATTGGACAGGGGAGAACTATGGCTACACCTTC
CASSLDWTGENYGYTF
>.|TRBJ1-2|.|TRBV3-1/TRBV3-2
TGTGCCAGCAGCCAAGGGGGGTGGAATGGCTACACCTTC
CASSQGGWNGYTF
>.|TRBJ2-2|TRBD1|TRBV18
TGTGCCAGCTCGGGGGACAGCTACACCGGGGAGCTGTTTTTT
CASSGDSYTGELFF
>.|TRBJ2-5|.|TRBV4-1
TGCGCCAGCAGCCAAGAGGGTACAGGGTCGGAGACCCAGTACTTC
CASSQEGTGSETQYF
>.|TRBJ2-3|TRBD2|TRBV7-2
TGTGCCAGCAGCCCGACTAGCGGGAGTACAGATACGCAGTATTTT
CASSPTSGSTDTQYF
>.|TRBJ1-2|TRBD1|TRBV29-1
TGCAGCGTTTCGACCACCGGGACAGGAATACTCTATGGCTACACCTTC
CSVSTTGTGILYGYTF
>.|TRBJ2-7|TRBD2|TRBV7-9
TGTGCCAGCAGCCTGGGACTAGCGGGAGACGAGCAGTACTTC
CASSLGLAGDEQYF
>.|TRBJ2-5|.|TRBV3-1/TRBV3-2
TGTGCCAGCAGCCAAGAGGCGTTCCAAGAGACCCAGTACTTC
CASSQEAFQETQYF
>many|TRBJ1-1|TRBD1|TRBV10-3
TGTGCCATCAACTTGGGACAGGGGAGCACTGAAGCTTTCTTT
CAINLGQGSTEAFF